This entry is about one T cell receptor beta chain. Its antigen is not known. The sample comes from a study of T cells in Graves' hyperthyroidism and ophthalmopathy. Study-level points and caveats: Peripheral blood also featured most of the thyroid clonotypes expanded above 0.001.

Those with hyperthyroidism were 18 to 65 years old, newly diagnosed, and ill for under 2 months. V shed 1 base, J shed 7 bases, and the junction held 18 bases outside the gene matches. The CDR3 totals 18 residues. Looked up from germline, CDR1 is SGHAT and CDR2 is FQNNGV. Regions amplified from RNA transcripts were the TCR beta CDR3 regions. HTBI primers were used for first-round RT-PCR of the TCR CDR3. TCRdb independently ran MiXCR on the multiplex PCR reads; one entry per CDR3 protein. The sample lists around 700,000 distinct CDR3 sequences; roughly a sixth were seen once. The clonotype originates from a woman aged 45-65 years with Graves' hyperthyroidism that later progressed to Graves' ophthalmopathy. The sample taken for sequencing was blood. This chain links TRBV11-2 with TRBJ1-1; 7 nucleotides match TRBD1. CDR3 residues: CASSLALGGQKVGGEAFF. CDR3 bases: TGTGCCAGCAGCTTAGCGCTTGGGGGACAGAAGGTTGGCGGTGAAGCTTTCTTT.